This T cell receptor beta chain was sequenced during a study of breast tumors, draining lymph nodes, adjacent tissues. A single record per CDR3 protein comes from TCRdb applying MiXCR to the multiplex PCR reads. The data show 180,000 or so distinct CDR3 sequences, approximately 30% seen once. The CDR3 sequence is 12 residues long. Trimming cost V 7 bases and J 9 bases, with 12 bases left between them. Germline V gene sequence: CDR1 MGHRA, CDR2 YSYEKL. Study-wide results and caveats: Tumor and nontumor repertoires were significantly more similar in luminal-like than in basal-like breast cancer.

Samples came from axillary lymph nodes draining the breast cancer. In the case of this clonotype: No antigen is known for it.

The gene calls are TRBV4-1 and TRBJ2-2; D remains ambiguous. The sample was axillary lymph node tissue. This TCR was sampled from a female donor with breast cancer. Some clones in this sample may be carry-over from other donors' samples. The CDR3 loop reads CASTLGHRELFF. The CDR3 coding sequence is TGCGCCAGCACCCTAGGTCACAGGGAGCTGTTTTTT.